This T cell receptor beta chain comes out of a study of CD8+ T cells in alopecia areata. This clone has only a few counts. What it binds is not known. Following RNA extraction, reverse transcription yielded cDNA that acted as the sequencing template. Sequenced by immunoSEQ multiplex PCR; TCRdb stores in-frame clones only, minus some. The table has 220,000 or so clones, roughly 57% seen once; the top ten hold 0.45%. Trimming removed 4 bases from V and 1 base from J, with 19 bases in between. Per the germline V gene, CDR1 is SQVTM and CDR2 is ANQGSEA. The CDR3 is 16 residues long. Points from the study as a whole: The study found higher clonality in lesional than normal scalp, especially in alopecia totalis/universalis.

The rearrangement links TRBV29-1 to TRBJ2-5, with D maybe TRBD1 (6 bases). This TCR was recovered from a human donor with alopecia areata. This specimen consisted of CD4+ T cells sorted from blood, obtained at week 0. For the CDR3, the DNA is TGCAGCGTTGGGCGGGTCGGCAGGGGCGGCCAAGAGACCCAGTACTTC. Its protein product is CSVGRVGRGGQETQYF. Variable domain in full (rest from reference TRBV29-1 and TRBJ2-5): SAVISQKPSRDICQRGTSLTIQCQVDSQVTMMFWYRQQPGQSLTLIATANQGSEATYESGFVIDKFPISRPNLTFSTLTVSNMSPEDSSIYLCSVGRVGRGGQETQYFGPGTRLLVL.